This TCR beta chain originates from a study of blood T cell repertoires in COVID-19. At the level of the study: Specimens from acute and convalescent COVID-19 originated in the United States, Italy and Spain. Sample material is recorded as cDNA or gDNA derived from T cells, B-cell-depleted T cells, or PBMCs.

As originally analysed: Amplified reference gene primers provided the basis for estimating nucleated cell counts. Repertoires were generated with immunoSEQ multiplex PCR, while TCRdb's copy carries only in-frame clones and drops some. The V and J calls and clone size were taken over from that table, and D and trimming were inferred from the DNA. The sample holds some 160,000 clones, around 89% seen once. Unmatched junction bases numbered 11, after V lost 5 bases and J lost 2 bases. Germline lookup yields CDR1 SEHNR and CDR2 FQNEAQ (reference sequence). This CDR3 is 16 amino acids long. The chain employs TRBV7-9 and TRBJ2-7, with 8 bases aligning to TRBD2. This TCR was recovered from a man aged 55 to 70 with acute or convalescent COVID-19. Sequenced sample: peripheral blood. The DNA of the CDR3 is TGTGCCAGCAGCCAAATGGGTCGCGGGGGGCCCTACGAGCAGTACTTC. This encodes CASSQMGRGGPYEQYF.